These T cell receptor beta chains were read from a single sample in a study of response to subunit inactivated influenza vaccine. TCRdb recomputed calls from the RT-PCR reads with MiXCR, one row per CDR3 protein. The sample records about 570,000 distinct CDR3 sequences, approximately 10% being singletons. A further study also used this sample, focusing on T cells expressing NK-cell markers.

The sample in question was PBMCs from blood, obtained on the day of vaccination. The receptor set was obtained from a man over 45 who received an inactivated influenza vaccine. Both conserved end residues are part of each CDR3. Fields, in order: J gene, D gene, clone size, V gene, CDR3 protein, CDR3 DNA. D genes are given only for firm matches. Clone sizes are given selectively: once, few, many, or a class where the clone is expanded.

>TRBJ2-1|.|few|TRBV7-8
CASSEDSNSYNEQFF
TGTGCCAGCAGCGAAGACAGCAACTCCTACAATGAGCAGTTCTTC
>TRBJ2-7|.|.|TRBV2
CASSVPGRYEQYF
TGTGCCAGCAGTGTTCCCGGCCGCTACGAGCAGTACTTC
>TRBJ2-6|.|.|TRBV6-2/TRBV6-3
CASSQFSSGANVLTF
TGTGCCAGCAGCCAATTTAGCTCAGGGGCCAACGTCCTGACTTTC
>TRBJ2-5|TRBD1|few|TRBV12-3/TRBV12-4
CASRRGTGQETQYF
TGTGCCAGCAGAAGGGGGACAGGACAAGAGACCCAGTACTTC
>TRBJ2-7|.|few|TRBV3-1
CASSPGGVREQYF
TGTGCCAGCAGCCCAGGGGGGGTAAGGGAGCAGTACTTC
>TRBJ2-7|TRBD1|few|TRBV4-1
CASSQDTGTGEQYF
TGCGCCAGCAGCCAAGATACAGGGACAGGGGAGCAGTACTTC
>TRBJ2-7|.|many|TRBV12-3/TRBV12-4
CASSFRERYEQYF
TGTGCCAGCAGTTTCCGGGAGCGGTACGAGCAGTACTTC
>TRBJ1-1|.|many|TRBV18
CASSPQRMNTEAFF
TGTGCCAGCTCACCCCAGAGAATGAACACTGAAGCTTTCTTT
>TRBJ2-7|.|once|TRBV20-1
CSARGPLGREQYF
TGCAGTGCTAGAGGACCCCTCGGGCGCGAGCAGTACTTC
>TRBJ1-5|.|.|TRBV27
CASSSTYKTLNQPQHF
TGTGCCAGCAGTTCTACCTACAAGACCCTCAATCAGCCCCAGCATTTT
>TRBJ1-6|.|few|TRBV6-2/TRBV6-3
CASRTTGTYNSPLHF
TGTGCCAGCAGGACTACAGGGACTTATAATTCACCCCTCCACTTT
>TRBJ2-1|.|few|TRBV9
CASSVVPEAEPSYNEQFF
TGTGCCAGCAGCGTAGTCCCCGAAGCGGAGCCCTCCTACAATGAGCAGTTCTTC
>TRBJ2-2|TRBD1|.|TRBV14
CASSHTGTGNTGELFF
TGTGCCAGCAGCCATACCGGGACAGGGAACACCGGGGAGCTGTTTTTT
>TRBJ1-2|.|.|TRBV6-2/TRBV6-3
CASSSSRGTANDGYTF
TGTGCCAGCAGTTCTTCCAGAGGGACTGCGAACGATGGCTACACCTTC
>TRBJ1-5|TRBD1|many|TRBV7-9
CASSPGTAQPQHF
TGTGCCAGCAGCCCCGGGACAGCCCAGCCCCAGCATTTT
>TRBJ2-1|.|many|TRBV29-1
CSVTLGYNEQFF
TGCAGCGTTACGTTAGGTTACAATGAGCAGTTCTTC
>TRBJ1-2|.|few|TRBV20-1
CSASRTDYGYTF
TGCAGTGCTAGTCGTACAGACTATGGCTACACCTTC
>TRBJ2-5|.|few|TRBV20-1
CSALSLRAEETQYF
TGCAGTGCTTTATCTCTTCGAGCTGAAGAGACCCAGTACTTC
>TRBJ2-1|TRBD1|few|TRBV10-3
CASQDRGTVDEQFF
TGTGCCAGTCAGGACAGGGGTACTGTGGATGAGCAGTTCTTC
>TRBJ1-6|.|.|TRBV9
CASSPEARTNSPLHF
TGTGCCAGCAGCCCCGAAGCACGTACAAATTCACCCCTCCACTTT
>TRBJ2-1|TRBD1|many|TRBV7-3
CASSLTPTTGVGQFF
TGTGCCAGCAGCTTAACCCCGACCACAGGGGTAGGGCAGTTCTTC
>TRBJ2-7|.|few|TRBV12-3/TRBV12-4
CASSLEAVGGEQYF
TGTGCCAGCAGTTTAGAGGCAGTTGGGGGCGAGCAGTACTTC
>TRBJ2-3|.|few|TRBV5-6
CASSLKGLADTQYF
TGTGCCAGCAGCTTGAAGGGGCTCGCAGATACGCAGTATTTT
>TRBJ2-1|TRBD1|few|TRBV5-6
CASSPRDRVSNEQFF
TGTGCCAGCAGCCCCCGGGACAGGGTTTCGAATGAGCAGTTCTTC
>TRBJ2-3|.|few|TRBV7-2
CASSLLGGPDTQYF
TGTGCCAGCAGCTTACTCGGCGGGCCAGATACGCAGTATTTT
>TRBJ2-5|.|.|TRBV4-1
CASSQVGRGQETQYF
TGCGCCAGCAGCCAAGTTGGCAGGGGACAAGAGACCCAGTACTTC
>TRBJ2-5|TRBD2|few|TRBV15
CATSRASGPQETQYF
TGTGCCACCAGCAGAGCTAGCGGGCCACAAGAGACCCAGTACTTC
>TRBJ2-3|.|once|TRBV18
CASSSNLPDTQYF
TGTGCCAGCTCATCCAATTTGCCAGATACGCAGTATTTT
>TRBJ2-1|.|few|TRBV6-5
CASSYWGRQALTTNEQFF
TGTGCCAGCAGTTACTGGGGTCGCCAGGCCCTTACAACCAATGAGCAGTTCTTC
>TRBJ2-3|.|few|TRBV20-1
CSVVGVTDTQYF
TGCAGTGTTGTGGGGGTCACAGATACGCAGTATTTT
>TRBJ2-4|TRBD2|many|TRBV10-3
CAISDPVAGGLAKNIQYF
TGTGCCATCAGTGATCCGGTAGCGGGAGGGCTAGCCAAAAACATTCAGTACTTC
>TRBJ2-1|.|few|TRBV4-3
CASSQEVGESPYNEQFF
TGCGCCAGCAGCCAAGAGGTGGGGGAAAGCCCCTACAATGAGCAGTTCTTC
>TRBJ2-3|.|few|TRBV6-2/TRBV6-3
CASRRTPSTDTQYF
TGTGCCAGCAGAAGGACGCCAAGCACAGATACGCAGTATTTT
>TRBJ2-7|TRBD2|.|TRBV11-2
CATQEGLAGGPYEQYF
TGTGCCACGCAAGAAGGACTAGCGGGGGGCCCCTACGAGCAGTACTTC
>TRBJ2-2|.|.|TRBV12-3/TRBV12-4
CASSLLSNTGELFF
TGTGCCAGCAGTTTATTATCGAACACCGGGGAGCTGTTTTTT
>TRBJ2-3|.|few|TRBV7-7
CASSDGPHPTDTQYF
TGTGCTAGCAGCGACGGGCCGCACCCCACAGATACGCAGTATTTT
>TRBJ2-3|TRBD2|few|TRBV20-1
CSASEGAGPEADTQYF
TGCAGTGCTTCCGAAGGAGCGGGGCCGGAAGCAGATACGCAGTATTTT
>TRBJ1-2|TRBD1|few|TRBV7-9
CASSLAGGGHYGYTF
TGTGCCAGCAGCTTAGCAGGGGGCGGCCACTATGGCTACACCTTC
>TRBJ2-5|TRBD2|few|TRBV3-1
CASSPLGLAGVETQYF
TGTGCCAGCAGCCCCCTGGGACTAGCGGGGGTTGAGACCCAGTACTTC
>TRBJ2-7|.|few|TRBV6-2/TRBV6-3
CASSYSSSKPLYEQYF
TGTGCCAGCAGTTACTCGAGCAGCAAACCTCTCTACGAGCAGTACTTC
>TRBJ2-3|.|.|TRBV27
CASSFFVSQTSDTQYF
TGTGCCAGCAGTTTCTTCGTTTCCCAAACGTCAGATACGCAGTATTTT
>TRBJ2-4|.|few|TRBV4-1
CASSPLAPIRVAKNIQYF
TGCGCCAGCAGCCCACTGGCTCCTATAAGGGTAGCCAAAAACATTCAGTACTTC
>TRBJ2-2|.|many|TRBV7-9
CASSLEGHTGELFF
TGTGCCAGCAGCTTAGAAGGTCACACCGGGGAGCTGTTTTTT
>TRBJ2-1|TRBD2|few|TRBV7-9
CASSPSGTRPYNEQFF
TGTGCCAGCAGCCCCTCGGGGACTAGACCCTACAATGAGCAGTTCTTC
>TRBJ2-7|.|.|TRBV7-9
CASSPYRDSYEQYF
TGTGCCAGCAGTCCCTACAGGGATTCCTACGAGCAGTACTTC
>TRBJ2-3|TRBD2|.|TRBV20-1
CSATGTSGTLDTQYF
TGCAGTGCCACCGGGACTAGCGGGACCTTAGATACGCAGTATTTT
>TRBJ2-7|.|.|TRBV28
CASSYPGEPYEQYF
TGTGCCAGCAGTTATCCAGGGGAGCCCTACGAGCAGTACTTC
>TRBJ2-1|TRBD1|few|TRBV12-3/TRBV12-4
CASSQDRGTLNEQFF
TGTGCCAGCAGCCAGGACAGGGGGACCCTCAATGAGCAGTTCTTC
>TRBJ2-7|.|few|TRBV15
CATSRRTDSYEQYF
TGTGCCACCAGCAGGAGGACGGACTCCTACGAGCAGTACTTC
>TRBJ1-1|TRBD1|.|TRBV12-3/TRBV12-4
CASSIQGGEAFF
TGTGCCAGCAGTATTCAGGGGGGTGAAGCTTTCTTT